Shown below are 9 T cell receptor beta chains from a single sample sequenced in a study of neoadjuvant anti-PD-1 for oral cavity cancer. The assay was immunoSEQ multiplex PCR, and TCRdb's table has in-frame clones only and misses some. This repertoire shows tens of thousands of clones, around 88% found once; its top ten account for 3.4%. The specimen comprised PBMCs, sampled before nivolumab (anti-PD-1) treatment. These receptors came from a person aged 40-85 years with oral cavity squamous cell carcinoma.

The chain links TRBV5-8 to TRBJ2-7; TRBD1 matches at 7 bases. CDR3 length: 14 amino acids. Germline lookup yields CDR1 SGHTS and CDR2 YDEGEE. With 0 bases clipped from V and 3 bases from J, the junction kept 3 bases outside the gene matches. The CDR3 sequence is CASSLGQGLYEQYF. The CDR3, as DNA: TGTGCCAGCAGCTTGGGACAGGGCCTCTACGAGCAGTACTTC. The full variable domain, rest sourced from reference TRBV5-8 and TRBJ2-7, is EAGVTQSPTHLIKTRGQQATLRCSPISGHTSVYWYQQALGLGLQFLLWYDEGEERNRGNFPPRFSGRQFPNYSSELNVNALELEDSALYLCASSLGQGLYEQYFGPGTRLTVT.

The genes are TRBV19 and TRBJ1-5; D not certain. Germline CDR1 reads LNHDA; CDR2 reads SQIVND (reference sequence). The CDR3 has 17 amino acids. Trimming stripped 5 bases from V and 0 bases from J, with 17 bases between. The CDR3 protein is CASSPSGRVYSNQPQHF. CDR3 sequence (DNA): TGTGCCAGTAGTCCTTCCGGACGAGTCTATAGCAATCAGCCCCAGCATTTT.

The chain is built from TRBV19 and TRBJ1-1, with D possibly matching TRBD1 (5 bases). CDR3 size: 14 residues. Trimming left V 6 bases short and J 0 bases short, with 11 bases between. Germline V CDR1 and CDR2: LNHDA, SQIVND (reference sequence). CDR3 loop: CASRRETVNTEAFF. The CDR3 DNA sequence: TGTGCCAGTAGAAGGGAGACAGTGAACACTGAAGCTTTCTTT.

The V call is TRBV4-1, the J call TRBJ1-5, with D perhaps TRBD1 (5 bases). CDR1 is MGHRA and CDR2 is YSYEKL in the germline V gene. This CDR3 comprises 17 residues. The V gene lost 2 bases and the J gene lost 4 bases, with 18 bases spanning the gap. The CDR3: CASSQTPSTVANQPQHF. The CDR3 DNA reads TGCGCCAGCAGCCAAACCCCCTCGACAGTTGCAAATCAGCCCCAGCATTTT.

The genes are TRBV25-1 and TRBJ2-2; 7 bases align to TRBD1. The germline gives CDR1 MGHDK, CDR2 SYGVNS. The CDR3 is 15 amino acids. The ends lost 3 bases at V and 5 bases at J; junction bases unmatched: 6. CDR3 nucleotides: TGTGCCAGCAGTGAGAGCCAGGGGGAAACCGGGGAGCTGTTTTTT. Translating gives CASSESQGETGELFF.

The chain uses TRBV6-1 and TRBJ1-5, with 8 bases lining up with TRBD1. The V segment lost 6 bases and the J segment 5 bases; nucleotides outside the gene matches: 3. The germline V gene has CDR1 MNHNS and CDR2 SASEGT. The CDR3 runs 13 residues. As DNA, the CDR3 is TGTGCCAGCAGCACAGGGGGGGATCAGCCCCAGCATTTT. The encoded protein is CASSTGGDQPQHF.

The chain employs TRBV2 and TRBJ1-1; D not resolved. Looked up from germline, CDR1 is SNHLY and CDR2 is FYNNEI. The CDR3 is 15 amino acids. Trimming pared 3 bases from V and 7 bases from J, leaving 18 bases between. The CDR3 DNA sequence: TGTGCCAGCAGTGACTTGGGATCTCAGCGAAGTGAAGCTTTCTTT. Its translation: CASSDLGSQRSEAFF.

The chain combines TRBV14 with TRBJ2-7; D gene ambiguous. There are 13 residues in the CDR3. The V and J ends lost 1 base and 9 bases respectively, with 13 bases between them. Germline CDR1 SGHDN, CDR2 FVKESK. The CDR3 DNA follows: TGTGCCAGCAGCCAAGTTTTATGGAGAGGGCAGTACTTC. Protein product: CASSQVLWRGQYF.

The rearrangement joins TRBV5-1 to TRBJ2-5; 8 bases agree with TRBD1. The CDR3 spans 15 residues. Germline values: CDR1 SGHRS, CDR2 YFSETQ. V lost 0 bases, J lost 6 bases, and 7 bases stayed unmatched. CDR3 protein: CASSLAPGGVKTQYF. CDR3 in DNA: TGCGCCAGCAGCTTGGCCCCAGGGGGCGTGAAGACCCAGTACTTC.